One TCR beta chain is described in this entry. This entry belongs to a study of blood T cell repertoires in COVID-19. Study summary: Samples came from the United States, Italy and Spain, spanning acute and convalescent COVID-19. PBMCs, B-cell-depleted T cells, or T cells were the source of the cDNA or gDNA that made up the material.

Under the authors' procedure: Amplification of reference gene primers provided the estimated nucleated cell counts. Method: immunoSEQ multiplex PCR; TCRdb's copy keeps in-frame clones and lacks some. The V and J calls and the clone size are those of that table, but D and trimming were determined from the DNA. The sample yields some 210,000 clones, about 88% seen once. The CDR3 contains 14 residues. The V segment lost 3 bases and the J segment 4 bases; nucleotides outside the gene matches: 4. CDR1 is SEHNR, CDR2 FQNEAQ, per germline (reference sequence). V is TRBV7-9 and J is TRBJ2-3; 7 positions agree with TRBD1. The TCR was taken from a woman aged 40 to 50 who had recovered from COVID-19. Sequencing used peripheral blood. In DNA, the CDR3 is TGTGCCAGCAGCTTCGACAGGGATTCAGATACGCAGTATTTT. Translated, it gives CASSFDRDSDTQYF.